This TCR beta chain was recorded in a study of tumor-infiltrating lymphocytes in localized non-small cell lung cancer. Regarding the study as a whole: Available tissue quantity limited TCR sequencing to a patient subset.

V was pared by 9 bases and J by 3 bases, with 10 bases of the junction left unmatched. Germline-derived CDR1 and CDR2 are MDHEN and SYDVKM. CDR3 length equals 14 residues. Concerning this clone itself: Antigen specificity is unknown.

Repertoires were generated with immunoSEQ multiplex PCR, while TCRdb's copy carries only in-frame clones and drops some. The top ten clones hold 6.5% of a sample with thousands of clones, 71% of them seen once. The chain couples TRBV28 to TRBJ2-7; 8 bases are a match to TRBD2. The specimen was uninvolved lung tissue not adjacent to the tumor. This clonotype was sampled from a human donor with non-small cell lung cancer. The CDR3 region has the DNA TGTGCCAGTTTCGCGAGCGGGAGTCTCTACGAGCAGTACTTC. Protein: CASFASGSLYEQYF.